The rows below give T cell receptor beta chains drawn from one sample of a study of blood T cell repertoires in COVID-19. This table comes from immunoSEQ multiplex PCR, and its TCRdb copy is limited to in-frame clones, with some not included. The sample records tens of thousands of clones, about nine tenths being singletons. The specimen sequenced was peripheral blood. These receptor sequences come from a male donor with acute or convalescent COVID-19. CDR3s leave out the opening cysteine and the closing phenylalanine or tryptophan. Each record gives: CDR3 length, J gene, V gene, CDR3 protein.

cdr3_length: 13
j_call: TRBJ1-3
v_call: TRBV7-2
cdr3_aa: ASSLGQGAGNTIY

cdr3_length: 12
j_call: TRBJ1-2
v_call: TRBV11-2
cdr3_aa: ASSPVRDTSGYT

cdr3_length: 13
j_call: TRBJ1-6
v_call: TRBV28
cdr3_aa: ASSLGAGFSSPLH

cdr3_length: 14
j_call: TRBJ1-1
v_call: TRBV6-6
cdr3_aa: ASSSALQGAGTEAF

cdr3_length: 9
j_call: TRBJ2-3
v_call: TRBV29-1
cdr3_aa: SVTGANTQY

cdr3_length: 11
j_call: TRBJ1-5
v_call: TRBV19
cdr3_aa: ASSQQDNQPQH

cdr3_length: 14
j_call: TRBJ1-6
v_call: TRBV27
cdr3_aa: ASSTGTGLTNSPLH

cdr3_length: 14
j_call: TRBJ2-2
v_call: TRBV5-6
cdr3_aa: ASSLERGLRGGELF

cdr3_length: 14
j_call: TRBJ2-1
v_call: TRBV5-1
cdr3_aa: ASSSLAGGTYNEQF

cdr3_length: 12
j_call: TRBJ2-1
v_call: TRBV10-3
cdr3_aa: AIAPTSDYNEQF

cdr3_length: 11
j_call: TRBJ1-3
v_call: TRBV3-1/TRBV3-2
cdr3_aa: ASSPSAGNTIY

cdr3_length: 13
j_call: TRBJ2-7
v_call: TRBV5-4
cdr3_aa: ASSRIAGGVYEQY

cdr3_length: 11
j_call: TRBJ2-3
v_call: TRBV12-3/TRBV12-4
cdr3_aa: AGSGGRGDTQY

cdr3_length: 14
j_call: TRBJ1-3
v_call: TRBV4-2
cdr3_aa: ASSQQTGEGRNTIY

cdr3_length: 14
j_call: TRBJ2-4
v_call: TRBV6-2/TRBV6-3
cdr3_aa: ASSNYRAPAKNIQY

cdr3_length: 14
j_call: TRBJ1-5
v_call: TRBV10-2
cdr3_aa: ASSEGVRQGNQPQH

cdr3_length: 11
j_call: TRBJ1-4
v_call: TRBV18
cdr3_aa: ASSPSVLEKLF

cdr3_length: 11
j_call: TRBJ1-1
v_call: TRBV30
cdr3_aa: AWSATVNTEAF

cdr3_length: 17
j_call: TRBJ1-2
v_call: TRBV19
cdr3_aa: ASSIRPPGQGGLLYGYT

cdr3_length: 13
j_call: TRBJ1-2
v_call: TRBV5-6
cdr3_aa: ASSLDGAGPYGYT

cdr3_length: 11
j_call: TRBJ2-7
v_call: TRBV6-2/TRBV6-3
cdr3_aa: ASSYSRGGEQY

cdr3_length: 10
j_call: TRBJ1-3
v_call: TRBV3-1/TRBV3-2
cdr3_aa: ASSLEGNTIY

cdr3_length: 11
j_call: TRBJ2-3
v_call: TRBV11-2
cdr3_aa: ASSLELRGTQY

cdr3_length: 14
j_call: TRBJ2-7
v_call: TRBV10-3
cdr3_aa: AISGLSWDRDGEQY

cdr3_length: 10
j_call: TRBJ1-3
v_call: TRBV7-9
cdr3_aa: ASSLLGNTIY

cdr3_length: 12
j_call: TRBJ2-4
v_call: TRBV5-4
cdr3_aa: ASSFRGAENIQY

cdr3_length: 11
j_call: TRBJ1-2
v_call: TRBV2
cdr3_aa: ASSQQGTYGYT

cdr3_length: 13
j_call: TRBJ1-4
v_call: TRBV6-5
cdr3_aa: ASSPTRTRGEKLF

cdr3_length: 13
j_call: TRBJ1-5
v_call: TRBV6-5
cdr3_aa: ASSWQGIMNQPQH

cdr3_length: 11
j_call: TRBJ1-2
v_call: TRBV3-1/TRBV3-2
cdr3_aa: ASSSRALYGYT

cdr3_length: 13
j_call: TRBJ2-6
v_call: TRBV5-5
cdr3_aa: ASSLDSSGANVLT

cdr3_length: 14
j_call: TRBJ2-5
v_call: TRBV24-1
cdr3_aa: ATSDSTGTGTETQY

cdr3_length: 13
j_call: TRBJ1-4
v_call: TRBV5-8
cdr3_aa: ATTPGQSINEKLF

cdr3_length: 13
j_call: TRBJ2-1
v_call: TRBV6-2/TRBV6-3
cdr3_aa: ASSYGAPPNNEQF

cdr3_length: 12
j_call: TRBJ1-2
v_call: TRBV3-1/TRBV3-2
cdr3_aa: ASSQELTGLGYT

cdr3_length: 11
j_call: TRBJ1-1
v_call: TRBV10-3
cdr3_aa: AISLQGETEAF

cdr3_length: 11
j_call: TRBJ1-4
v_call: TRBV13
cdr3_aa: ASSARSNEKLF

cdr3_length: 12
j_call: TRBJ1-3
v_call: TRBV11-2
cdr3_aa: ASKKTRAGNTIY

cdr3_length: 10
j_call: TRBJ2-5
v_call: TRBV7-2
cdr3_aa: ATRGSQETQY

cdr3_length: 13
j_call: TRBJ1-3
v_call: TRBV5-1
cdr3_aa: ASSLEGGSGNTIY

cdr3_length: 10
j_call: TRBJ1-2
v_call: TRBV27
cdr3_aa: ASRAGGHGYT

cdr3_length: 11
j_call: TRBJ1-2
v_call: TRBV25-1
cdr3_aa: ASTLGEVYGYT

cdr3_length: 12
j_call: TRBJ1-6
v_call: TRBV6-5
cdr3_aa: ASTESSYNSPLH

cdr3_length: 11
j_call: TRBJ2-1
v_call: TRBV2
cdr3_aa: ASSLPSDNEQF

cdr3_length: 11
j_call: TRBJ1-1
v_call: TRBV28
cdr3_aa: ASSTGGVTEAF

cdr3_length: 12
j_call: TRBJ1-5
v_call: TRBV19
cdr3_aa: ASKQDRRNQPQH

cdr3_length: 14
j_call: TRBJ1-5
v_call: TRBV5-8
cdr3_aa: ASSYPGTGESQPQH

cdr3_length: 16
j_call: TRBJ1-1
v_call: TRBV21-1
cdr3_aa: ASSCRGGELHMNTEAF

cdr3_length: 16
j_call: TRBJ2-3
v_call: TRBV5-1
cdr3_aa: ASSLDGRASGGAHTQY

cdr3_length: 14
j_call: TRBJ1-1
v_call: TRBV5-1
cdr3_aa: ASSSQGATLNTEAF

cdr3_length: 11
j_call: TRBJ1-1
v_call: TRBV6-6
cdr3_aa: ATRGQGDTEAF

cdr3_length: 14
j_call: TRBJ2-2
v_call: TRBV5-4
cdr3_aa: ASRAGTKANTGELF

cdr3_length: 14
j_call: TRBJ1-2
v_call: TRBV19
cdr3_aa: ASSISVLAGGRGYT

cdr3_length: 14
j_call: TRBJ1-1
v_call: TRBV11-2
cdr3_aa: ASSPRQDPMNTEAF

cdr3_length: 14
j_call: TRBJ1-4
v_call: TRBV6-1
cdr3_aa: ASSELEDSTNEKLF

cdr3_length: 12
j_call: TRBJ2-1
v_call: TRBV6-5
cdr3_aa: ASSYDGAVNEQF

cdr3_length: 13
j_call: TRBJ2-3
v_call: TRBV28
cdr3_aa: ASSSGQGVTDTQY

cdr3_length: 11
j_call: TRBJ2-7
v_call: TRBV6-5
cdr3_aa: ASRTRGGYEQY